This T cell receptor beta chain came from a study of T-cell reconstitution after alpha-beta-depleted transplantation in children. Points from the study as a whole: At one year after transplant, newly produced T cells mostly accounted for T-cell counts and diversity. High day-60 TCRbeta diversity in some patients came from surviving recipient T cells and thymic progenitors. Several hundred expanded graft clones reportedly gave rise to the alpha-beta T cells present about two months after transplant.

For TCRbeta, the library was prepared with unique molecular identifiers. TCRdb ran MiXCR on the PCR reads and lists one entry per CDR3 protein. The sample has under 450,000 distinct CDR3 sequences, 15% to 20% seen once. This clonotype was observed a few times. The antigen remains undetermined. V lost 2 bases, J lost 0 bases, and 5 bases lay in between. This CDR3 region has 13 residues. Per germline, CDR1 SGHRS and CDR2 YFSETQ. The genes are TRBV5-1 and TRBJ2-5; no definite D call. The TCR comes from a boy in the first two years of life who had a stem cell transplant for Wiskott-Aldrich syndrome, so the T cells may come from the graft donor. The sample here was PBMCs, mostly from graft donor cells, taken 360 days after TCRalphabeta/CD19-depleted stem cell transplant. CDR3 amino acids: CASSFLDQETQYF. The CDR3 DNA is TGCGCCAGCAGCTTTCTAGACCAAGAGACCCAGTACTTC.